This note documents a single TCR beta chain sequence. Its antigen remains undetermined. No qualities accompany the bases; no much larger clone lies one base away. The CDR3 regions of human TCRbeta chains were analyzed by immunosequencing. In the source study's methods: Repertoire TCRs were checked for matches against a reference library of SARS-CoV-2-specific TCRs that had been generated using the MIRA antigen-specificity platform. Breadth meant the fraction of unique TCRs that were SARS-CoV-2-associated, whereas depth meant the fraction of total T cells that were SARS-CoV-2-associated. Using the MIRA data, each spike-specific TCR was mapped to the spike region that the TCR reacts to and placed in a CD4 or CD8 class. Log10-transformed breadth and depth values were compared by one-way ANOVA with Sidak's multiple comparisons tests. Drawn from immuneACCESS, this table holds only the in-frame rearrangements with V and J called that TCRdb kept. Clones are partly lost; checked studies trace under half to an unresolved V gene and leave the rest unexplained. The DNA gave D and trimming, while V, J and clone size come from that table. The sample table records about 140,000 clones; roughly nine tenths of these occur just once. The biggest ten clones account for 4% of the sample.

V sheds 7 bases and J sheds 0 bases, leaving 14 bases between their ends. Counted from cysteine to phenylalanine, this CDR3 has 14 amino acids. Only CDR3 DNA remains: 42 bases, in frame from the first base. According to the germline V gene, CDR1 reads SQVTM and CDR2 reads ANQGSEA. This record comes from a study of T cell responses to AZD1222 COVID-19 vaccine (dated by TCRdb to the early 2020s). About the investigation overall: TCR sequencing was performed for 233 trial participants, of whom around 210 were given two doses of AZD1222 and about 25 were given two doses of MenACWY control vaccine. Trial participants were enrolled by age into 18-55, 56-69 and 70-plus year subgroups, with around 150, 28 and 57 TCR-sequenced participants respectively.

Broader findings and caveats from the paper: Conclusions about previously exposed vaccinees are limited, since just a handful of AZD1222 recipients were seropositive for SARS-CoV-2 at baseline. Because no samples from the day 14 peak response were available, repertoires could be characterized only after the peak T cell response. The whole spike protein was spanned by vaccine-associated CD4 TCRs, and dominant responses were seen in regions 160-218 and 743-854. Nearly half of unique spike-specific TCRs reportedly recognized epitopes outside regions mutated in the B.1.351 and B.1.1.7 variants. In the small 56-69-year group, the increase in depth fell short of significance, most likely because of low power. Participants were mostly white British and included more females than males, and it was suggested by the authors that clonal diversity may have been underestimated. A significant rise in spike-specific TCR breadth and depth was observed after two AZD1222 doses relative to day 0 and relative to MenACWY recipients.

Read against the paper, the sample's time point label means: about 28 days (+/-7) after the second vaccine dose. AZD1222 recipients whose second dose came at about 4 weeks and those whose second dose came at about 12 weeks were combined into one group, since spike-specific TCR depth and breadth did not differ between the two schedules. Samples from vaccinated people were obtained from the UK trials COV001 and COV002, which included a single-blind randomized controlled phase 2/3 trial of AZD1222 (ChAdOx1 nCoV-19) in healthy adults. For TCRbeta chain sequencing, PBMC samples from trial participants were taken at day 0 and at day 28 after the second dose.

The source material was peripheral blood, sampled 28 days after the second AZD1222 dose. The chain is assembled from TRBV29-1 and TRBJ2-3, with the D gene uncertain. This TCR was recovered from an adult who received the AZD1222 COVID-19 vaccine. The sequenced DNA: TGCAGCGCCAACGCAGCCCGTAGCACAGATACGCAGTATTTT. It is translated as CSANAARSTDTQYF.